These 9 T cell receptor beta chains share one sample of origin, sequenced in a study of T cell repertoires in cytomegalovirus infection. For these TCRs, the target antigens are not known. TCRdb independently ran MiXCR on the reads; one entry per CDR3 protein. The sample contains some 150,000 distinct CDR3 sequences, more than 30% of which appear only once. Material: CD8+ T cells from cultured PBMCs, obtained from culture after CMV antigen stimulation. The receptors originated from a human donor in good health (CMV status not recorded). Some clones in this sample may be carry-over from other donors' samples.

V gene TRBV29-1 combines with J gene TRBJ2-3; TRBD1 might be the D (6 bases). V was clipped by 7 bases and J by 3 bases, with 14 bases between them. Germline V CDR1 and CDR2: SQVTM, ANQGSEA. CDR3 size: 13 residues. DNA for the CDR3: TGCAGCGGACTACAGGGATCAACAGATACGCAGTATTTT. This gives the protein CSGLQGSTDTQYF.

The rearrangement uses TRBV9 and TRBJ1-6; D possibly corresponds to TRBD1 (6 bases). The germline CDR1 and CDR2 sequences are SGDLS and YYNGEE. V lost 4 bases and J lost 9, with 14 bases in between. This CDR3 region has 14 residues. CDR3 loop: CASSLGQAPSPLHF. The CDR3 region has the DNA TGTGCCAGCAGCCTGGGACAAGCCCCTTCACCCCTCCACTTT. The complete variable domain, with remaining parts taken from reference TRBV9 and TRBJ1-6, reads DSGVTQTPKHLITATGQRVTLRCSPRSGDLSVYWYQQSLDQGLQFLIQYYNGEERAKGNILERFSAQQFPDLHSELNLSSLELGDSALYFCASSLGQAPSPLHFGNGTRLTVT.

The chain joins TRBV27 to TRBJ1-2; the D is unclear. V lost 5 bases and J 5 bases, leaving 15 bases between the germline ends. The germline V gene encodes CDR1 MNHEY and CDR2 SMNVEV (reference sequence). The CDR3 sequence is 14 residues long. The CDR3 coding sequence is TGTGCCAGCAGTCCGATCGGGCCCCGGTATGGCTACACCTTC. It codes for CASSPIGPRYGYTF.

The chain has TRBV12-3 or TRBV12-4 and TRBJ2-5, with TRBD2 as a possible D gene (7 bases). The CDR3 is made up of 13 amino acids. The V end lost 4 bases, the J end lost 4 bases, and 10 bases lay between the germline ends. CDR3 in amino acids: CASSSRGGETQYF. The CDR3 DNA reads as TGTGCCAGCAGTTCAAGGGGGGGAGAGACCCAGTACTTC.

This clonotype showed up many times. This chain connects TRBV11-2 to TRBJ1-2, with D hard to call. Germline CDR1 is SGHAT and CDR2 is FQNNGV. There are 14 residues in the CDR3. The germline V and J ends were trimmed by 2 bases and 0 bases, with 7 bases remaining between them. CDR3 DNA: TGTGCCAGCAGCTTACAGACGGCTAACTATGGCTACACCTTC. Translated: CASSLQTANYGYTF.

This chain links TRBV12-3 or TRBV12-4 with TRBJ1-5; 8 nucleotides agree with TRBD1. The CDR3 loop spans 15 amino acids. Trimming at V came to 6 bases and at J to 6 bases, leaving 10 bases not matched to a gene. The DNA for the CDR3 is TGTGCCAGCAGCCTTCAGGGGGCCGGTTTTCAGCCCCAGCATTTT. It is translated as CASSLQGAGFQPQHF.

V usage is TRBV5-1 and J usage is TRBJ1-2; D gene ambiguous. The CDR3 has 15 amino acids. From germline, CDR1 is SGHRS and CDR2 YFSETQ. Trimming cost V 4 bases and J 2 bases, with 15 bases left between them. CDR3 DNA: TGCGCCAGCAGCCCGAGACAAGGACCAAACTATGGCTACACCTTC. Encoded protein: CASSPRQGPNYGYTF.

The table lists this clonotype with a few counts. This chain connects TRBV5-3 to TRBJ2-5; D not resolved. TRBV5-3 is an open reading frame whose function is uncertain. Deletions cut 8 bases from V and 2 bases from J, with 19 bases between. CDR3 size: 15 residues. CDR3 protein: CASSTRPGPQETQYF. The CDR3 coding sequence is TGTGCCAGCAGCACGCGTCCCGGACCGCAAGAGACCCAGTACTTC.

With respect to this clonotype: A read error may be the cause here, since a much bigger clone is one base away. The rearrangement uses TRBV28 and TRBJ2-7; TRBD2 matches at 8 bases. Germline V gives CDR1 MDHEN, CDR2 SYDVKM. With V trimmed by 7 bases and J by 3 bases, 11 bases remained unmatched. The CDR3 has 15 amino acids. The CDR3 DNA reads TGTGCCAGCAAATTTCGGGGGGGAGATTACTACGAGCAGTACTTC. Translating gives CASKFRGGDYYEQYF.